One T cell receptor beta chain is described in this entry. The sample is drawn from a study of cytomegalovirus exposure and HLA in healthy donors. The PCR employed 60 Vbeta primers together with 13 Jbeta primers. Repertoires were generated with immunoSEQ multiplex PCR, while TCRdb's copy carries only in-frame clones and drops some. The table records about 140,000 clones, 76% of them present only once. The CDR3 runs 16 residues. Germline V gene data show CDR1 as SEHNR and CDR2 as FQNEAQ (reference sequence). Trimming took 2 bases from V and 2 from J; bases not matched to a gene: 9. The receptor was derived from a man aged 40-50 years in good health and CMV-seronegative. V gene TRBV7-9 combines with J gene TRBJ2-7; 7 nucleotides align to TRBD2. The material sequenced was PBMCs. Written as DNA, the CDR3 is TGTGCCAGCAGCTTACCCAGCGGGGAGACTGCCTACGAGCAGTACTTC. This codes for CASSLPSGETAYEQYF.